Listed below are T cell receptor beta chains from one sample, sequenced in a study of T cell responses to AZD1222 COVID-19 vaccine. The data were produced by immunoSEQ multiplex PCR, yet TCRdb's version contains in-frame clones alone and is incomplete. Among more than 95,000 clones listed, about nine tenths were seen once. The sample here was peripheral blood, taken 28 days after the second dose of the MenACWY control vaccine. These TCRs come from an adult who received the MenACWY meningococcal vaccine as a control. The CDR3 runs from the conserved cysteine through the conserved F or W. The D gene is left open where the match is weak. Not every row has a clone size; where given, it reads once, few, many or a size class.

cdr3_aa: CATSDSRVGQLSSGANVLTF
cdr3_nt: TGTGCCACCAGTGATTCCCGAGTGGGGCAGTTAAGCTCTGGGGCCAACGTCCTGACTTTC
d_call: NA
j_call: TRBJ2-6
clone_size: NA
v_call: TRBV24-1
cdr3_length: 20

cdr3_aa: CATLPPRGRREAFF
cdr3_nt: TGTGCCACCCTTCCACCACGGGGGCGACGGGAAGCTTTCTTT
d_call: NA
j_call: TRBJ1-1
clone_size: NA
v_call: TRBV6-5
cdr3_length: 14

cdr3_aa: CASRSGGVSIQPQHF
cdr3_nt: TGTGCCAGCAGGTCAGGGGGCGTATCTATCCAGCCCCAGCATTTT
d_call: TRBD1
j_call: TRBJ1-5
clone_size: NA
v_call: TRBV28
cdr3_length: 15

cdr3_aa: CATSRRAANTGELFF
cdr3_nt: TGTGCCACCAGTCGGAGGGCCGCGAACACCGGGGAGCTGTTTTTT
d_call: NA
j_call: TRBJ2-2
clone_size: NA
v_call: TRBV15
cdr3_length: 15

cdr3_aa: CASGLVLQGAGELFF
cdr3_nt: TGTGCTAGTGGTTTGGTACTACAGGGGGCCGGGGAGCTGTTTTTT
d_call: TRBD1
j_call: TRBJ2-2
clone_size: once
v_call: TRBV12-5
cdr3_length: 15

cdr3_aa: CASSVLGQGGETQYF
cdr3_nt: TGTGCCAGCAGCGTACTCGGACAGGGCGGCGAGACCCAGTACTTC
d_call: TRBD1
j_call: TRBJ2-5
clone_size: NA
v_call: TRBV9
cdr3_length: 15

cdr3_aa: CASSLFVGGDNEQFF
cdr3_nt: TGTGCCAGCAGCTTGTTCGTAGGGGGGGACAATGAGCAGTTCTTC
d_call: NA
j_call: TRBJ2-1
clone_size: NA
v_call: TRBV5-4
cdr3_length: 15

cdr3_aa: CASSMIGDAEFQQYF
cdr3_nt: TGTGCCAGTAGTATGATCGGCGACGCAGAGTTTCAGCAGTACTTC
d_call: NA
j_call: TRBJ2-7
clone_size: NA
v_call: TRBV19
cdr3_length: 15

cdr3_aa: CSQGQQAFF
cdr3_nt: TGCAGCCAGGGCCAACAAGCTTTCTTT
d_call: NA
j_call: TRBJ1-1
clone_size: NA
v_call: TRBV20-1
cdr3_length: 9

cdr3_aa: CASSLGGTGPYGYTF
cdr3_nt: TGTGCCAGCAGTTTGGGCGGGACAGGCCCTTATGGCTACACCTTC
d_call: TRBD1
j_call: TRBJ1-2
clone_size: few
v_call: TRBV28
cdr3_length: 15

cdr3_aa: CASSLQAYNEQFF
cdr3_nt: TGCGCCAGCAGCTTGCAGGCATACAATGAGCAGTTCTTC
d_call: NA
j_call: TRBJ2-1
clone_size: NA
v_call: TRBV5-1
cdr3_length: 13

cdr3_aa: CVSGRGEQYF
cdr3_nt: TGTGTTAGCGGCCGTGGAGAGCAGTACTTC
d_call: NA
j_call: TRBJ2-7
clone_size: NA
v_call: TRBV28
cdr3_length: 10

cdr3_aa: CASSLSGTFSGGYTF
cdr3_nt: TGTGCCAGCAGCCTCAGTGGGACCTTCAGCGGTGGCTACACCTTC
d_call: NA
j_call: TRBJ1-2
clone_size: NA
v_call: TRBV7-9
cdr3_length: 15

cdr3_aa: CASSPGQGAPRGRDGAFF
cdr3_nt: TGTGCCAGCAGTCCTGGACAGGGGGCGCCCCGCGGGCGGGATGGAGCTTTCTTT
d_call: TRBD1
j_call: TRBJ1-1
clone_size: NA
v_call: TRBV5-8
cdr3_length: 18